This note documents a single T cell receptor beta chain sequence. What it binds is not known. The sample originates from a study of vaccination and CD4 T cells after COVID-19. Study-wide findings and caveats: Convalescent patients had a median approximately 83% of reactive clones appearing only post-vaccination.

The treatment was: approximately 9-day PBMC culture with coronavirus spike peptide pools or control peptides (ViraFEST assay). From the unexposed donor, CD4+ T cells were collected ahead of the COVID-19 pandemic (2011-2018). ViraFEST expanded antigen-specific T cells with peptide pools, then sequenced TCRs. PBMCs, plated at fewer than 2.5 million per well, were grown in the presence of around 10 IU/ml IL-2 and around 10 ug/ml peptide pools. Cultured CD4+ T cell DNA underwent sequencing with the Oncomine TCR Beta short-read assay. MiXCR, applied by TCRdb to the PCR reads, yields one record per CDR3 protein. The profile shows about 7,000 distinct CDR3 sequences, about 30% of them singletons. V was pared by 7 bases and J by 6 bases, with 13 bases between. Germline assignment: CDR1 MNHNS and CDR2 SASEGT. The CDR3 spans 13 residues.

The receptor was isolated from a human donor in good health. Input material: CD4+ T cells from blood, cultured in vitro. The chain uses TRBV6-1 and TRBJ2-1; weak D call: TRBD1 (6 bases). CDR3 DNA: TGTGCCAGCACCCGAACAGGGACCAATGAGCAGTTCTTC. Translated: CASTRTGTNEQFF.